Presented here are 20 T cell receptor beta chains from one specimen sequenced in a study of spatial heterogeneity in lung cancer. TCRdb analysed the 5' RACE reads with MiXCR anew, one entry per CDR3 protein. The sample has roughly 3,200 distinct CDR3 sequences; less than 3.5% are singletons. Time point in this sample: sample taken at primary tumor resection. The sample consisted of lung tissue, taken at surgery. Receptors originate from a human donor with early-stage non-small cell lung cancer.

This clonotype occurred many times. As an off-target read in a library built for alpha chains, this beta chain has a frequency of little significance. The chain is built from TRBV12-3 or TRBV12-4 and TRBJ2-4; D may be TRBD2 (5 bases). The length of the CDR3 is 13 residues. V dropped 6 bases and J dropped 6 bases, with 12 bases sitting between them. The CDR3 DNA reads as TGTGCCAGCAGCCTAAGCGAGGGAAACATTCAGTACTTC. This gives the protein CASSLSEGNIQYF.

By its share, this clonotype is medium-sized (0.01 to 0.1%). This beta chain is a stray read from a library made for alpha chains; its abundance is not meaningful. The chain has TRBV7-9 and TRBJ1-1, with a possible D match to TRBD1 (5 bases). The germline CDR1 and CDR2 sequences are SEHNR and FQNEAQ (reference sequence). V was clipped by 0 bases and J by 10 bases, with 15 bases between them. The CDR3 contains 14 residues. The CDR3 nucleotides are TGTGCCAGCAGCTTAGCGCCAGGGCCTAATGGAGCTTTCTTT. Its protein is CASSLAPGPNGAFF. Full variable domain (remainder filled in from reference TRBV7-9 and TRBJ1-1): DTGVSQNPRHKITKRGQNVTFRCDPISEHNRLYWYRQTLGQGPEFLTYFQNEAQLEKSRLLSDRFSAERPKGSFSTLEIQRTEQGDSAMYLCASSLAPGPNGAFFGQGTRLTVV.

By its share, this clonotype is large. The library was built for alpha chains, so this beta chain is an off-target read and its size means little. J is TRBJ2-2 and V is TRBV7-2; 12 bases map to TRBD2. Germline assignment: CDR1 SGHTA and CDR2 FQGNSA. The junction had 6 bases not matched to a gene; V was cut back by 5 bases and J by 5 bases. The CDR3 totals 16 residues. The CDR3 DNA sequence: TGTGCCAGCAGCCCTACTAGCGGGGGGAGAACCGGGGAGCTGTTTTTT. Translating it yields CASSPTSGGRTGELFF.

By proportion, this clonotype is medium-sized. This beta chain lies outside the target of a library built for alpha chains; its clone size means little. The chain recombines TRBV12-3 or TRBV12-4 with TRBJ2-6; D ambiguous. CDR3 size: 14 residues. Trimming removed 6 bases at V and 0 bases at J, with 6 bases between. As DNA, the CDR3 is TGTGCCAGCAGGCAGAGCTCTGGGGCCAACGTCCTGACTTTC. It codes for CASRQSSGANVLTF.

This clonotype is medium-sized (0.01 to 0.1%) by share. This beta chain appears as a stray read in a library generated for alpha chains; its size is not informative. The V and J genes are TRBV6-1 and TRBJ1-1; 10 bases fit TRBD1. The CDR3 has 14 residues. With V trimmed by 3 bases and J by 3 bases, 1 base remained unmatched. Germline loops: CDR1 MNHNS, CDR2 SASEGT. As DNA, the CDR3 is TGTGCCAGCAGTGAGGACAGGGGGGACACTGAAGCTTTCTTT. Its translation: CASSEDRGDTEAFF.

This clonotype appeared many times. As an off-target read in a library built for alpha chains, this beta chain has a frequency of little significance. The CDR3 reads CASSLRPGTSAVETQYF. DNA for the CDR3: TGTGCCAGCAGCTTACGTCCTGGGACTAGTGCAGTAGAGACCCAGTACTTC. This chain joins TRBV11-1 and TRBJ2-5; 8 nucleotides align to TRBD2. Germline V CDR1 and CDR2: SGHAT, FQDESV (reference sequence). V lost 2 bases to trimming and J lost 4 bases; unmatched junction nucleotides: 12. This CDR3 spans 17 amino acids.

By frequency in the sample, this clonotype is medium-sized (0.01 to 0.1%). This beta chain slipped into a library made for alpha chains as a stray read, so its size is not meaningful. Here the CDR3 reads CASSLEGRAGADTQYF. The CDR3 DNA reads TGCGCCAGCAGCTTGGAGGGTCGGGCTGGGGCAGATACGCAGTATTTT. The V gene is TRBV5-1, the J gene TRBJ2-3; D not resolved. Germline CDR1 SGHRS, CDR2 YFSETQ. Trimming left V 0 bases short and J 4 bases short, with 15 bases between. The CDR3 runs 16 residues.

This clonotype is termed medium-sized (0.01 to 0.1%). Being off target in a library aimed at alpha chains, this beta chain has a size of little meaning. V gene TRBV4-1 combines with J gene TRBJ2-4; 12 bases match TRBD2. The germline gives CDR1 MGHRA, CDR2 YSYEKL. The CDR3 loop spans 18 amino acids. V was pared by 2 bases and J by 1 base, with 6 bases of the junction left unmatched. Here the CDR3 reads CASSQSSGGVGAKNIQYF. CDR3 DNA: TGCGCCAGCAGCCAATCTAGCGGGGGGGTCGGCGCCAAAAACATTCAGTACTTC.

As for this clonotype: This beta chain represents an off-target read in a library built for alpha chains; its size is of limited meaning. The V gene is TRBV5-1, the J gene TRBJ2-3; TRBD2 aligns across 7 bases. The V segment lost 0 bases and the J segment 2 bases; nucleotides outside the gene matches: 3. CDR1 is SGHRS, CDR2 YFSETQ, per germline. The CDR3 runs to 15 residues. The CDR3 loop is CASSLGRDYTDTQYF. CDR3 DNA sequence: TGCGCCAGCAGCTTGGGGCGGGACTACACAGATACGCAGTATTTT. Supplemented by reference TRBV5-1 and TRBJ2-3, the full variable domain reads KAGVTQTPRYLIKTRGQQVTLSCSPISGHRSVSWYQQTPGQGLQFLFEYFSETQRNKGNFPGRFSGRQFSNSRSEMNVSTLELGDSALYLCASSLGRDYTDTQYFGPGTRLTVL.

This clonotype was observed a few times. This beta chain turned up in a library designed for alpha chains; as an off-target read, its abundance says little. CDR3 sequence reads: CATSRGGNTGELFF. The CDR3 DNA reads as TGTGCCACCAGCAGAGGGGGGAACACCGGGGAGCTGTTTTTT. The chain couples TRBV15 to TRBJ2-2; D uncertain. V was shortened by 1 base and J by 1 base, with 4 bases between the two germline ends. The CDR3 totals 14 residues. Germline values: CDR1 LNHNV, CDR2 YYDKDF (reference sequence).

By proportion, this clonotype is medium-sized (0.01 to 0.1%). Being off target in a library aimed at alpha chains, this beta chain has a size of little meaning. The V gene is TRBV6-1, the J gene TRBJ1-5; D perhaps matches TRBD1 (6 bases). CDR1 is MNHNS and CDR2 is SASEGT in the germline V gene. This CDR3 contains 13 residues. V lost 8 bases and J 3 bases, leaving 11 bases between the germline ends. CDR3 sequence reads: CASARGINQPQHF. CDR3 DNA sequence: TGTGCCAGCGCCAGGGGTATCAATCAGCCCCAGCATTTT.

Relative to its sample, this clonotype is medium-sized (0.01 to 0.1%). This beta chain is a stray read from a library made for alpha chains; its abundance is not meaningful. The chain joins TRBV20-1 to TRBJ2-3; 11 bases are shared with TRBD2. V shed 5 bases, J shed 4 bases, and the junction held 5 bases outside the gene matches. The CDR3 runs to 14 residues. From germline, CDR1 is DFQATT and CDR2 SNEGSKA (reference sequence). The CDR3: CSAALAGGSDTQYF. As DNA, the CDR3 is TGCAGTGCTGCGCTAGCGGGGGGTTCAGATACGCAGTATTTT.

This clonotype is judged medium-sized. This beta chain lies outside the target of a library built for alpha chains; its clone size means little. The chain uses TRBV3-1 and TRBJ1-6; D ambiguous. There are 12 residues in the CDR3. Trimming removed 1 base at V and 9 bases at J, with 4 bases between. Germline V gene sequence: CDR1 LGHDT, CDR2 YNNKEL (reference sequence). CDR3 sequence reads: CASSQGSSPLHF. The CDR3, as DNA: TGTGCCAGCAGCCAAGGTTCTTCACCCCTCCACTTT.

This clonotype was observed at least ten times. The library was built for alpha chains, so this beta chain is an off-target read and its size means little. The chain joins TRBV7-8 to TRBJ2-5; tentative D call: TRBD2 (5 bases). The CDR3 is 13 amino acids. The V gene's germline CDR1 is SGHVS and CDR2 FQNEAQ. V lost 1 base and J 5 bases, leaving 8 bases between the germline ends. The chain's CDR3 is CASSLGTAETQYF. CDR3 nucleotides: TGTGCCAGCAGCTTAGGGACTGCGGAGACCCAGTACTTC.

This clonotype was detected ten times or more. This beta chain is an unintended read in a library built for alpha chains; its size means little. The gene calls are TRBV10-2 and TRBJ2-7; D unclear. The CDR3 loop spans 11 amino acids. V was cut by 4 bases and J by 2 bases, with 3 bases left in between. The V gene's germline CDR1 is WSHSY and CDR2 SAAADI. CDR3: CASSGAYEQYF. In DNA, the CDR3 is TGCGCCAGCAGTGGGGCCTACGAGCAGTACTTC.

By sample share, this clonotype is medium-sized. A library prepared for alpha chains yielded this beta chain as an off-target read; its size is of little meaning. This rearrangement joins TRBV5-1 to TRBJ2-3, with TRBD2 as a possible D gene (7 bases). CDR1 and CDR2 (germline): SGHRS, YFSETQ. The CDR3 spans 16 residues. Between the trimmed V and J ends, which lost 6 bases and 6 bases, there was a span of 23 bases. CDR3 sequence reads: CASNTQGGLVSDTQYF. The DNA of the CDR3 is TGCGCCAGCAACACACAGGGCGGACTAGTTTCGGATACGCAGTATTTT. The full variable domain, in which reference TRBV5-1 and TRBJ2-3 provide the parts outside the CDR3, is KAGVTQTPRYLIKTRGQQVTLSCSPISGHRSVSWYQQTPGQGLQFLFEYFSETQRNKGNFPGRFSGRQFSNSRSEMNVSTLELGDSALYLCASNTQGGLVSDTQYFGPGTRLTVL.

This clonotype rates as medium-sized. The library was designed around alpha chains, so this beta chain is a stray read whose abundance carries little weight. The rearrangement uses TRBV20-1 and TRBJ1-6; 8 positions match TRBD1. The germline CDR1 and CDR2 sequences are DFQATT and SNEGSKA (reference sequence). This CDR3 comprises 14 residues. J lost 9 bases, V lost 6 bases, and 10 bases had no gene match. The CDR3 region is CSARTGQEASPLHF. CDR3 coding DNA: TGCAGTGCCCGAACGGGACAGGAAGCTTCACCCCTCCACTTT.

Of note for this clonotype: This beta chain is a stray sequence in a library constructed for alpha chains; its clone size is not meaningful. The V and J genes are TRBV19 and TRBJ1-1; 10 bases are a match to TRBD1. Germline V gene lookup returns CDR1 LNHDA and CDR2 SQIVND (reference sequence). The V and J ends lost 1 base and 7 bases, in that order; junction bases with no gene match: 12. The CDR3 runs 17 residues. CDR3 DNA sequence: TGTGCCAGTAGTATAGTCGGCCGCGGGACAGGGGAGGATGAAGCTTTCTTT. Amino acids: CASSIVGRGTGEDEAFF.

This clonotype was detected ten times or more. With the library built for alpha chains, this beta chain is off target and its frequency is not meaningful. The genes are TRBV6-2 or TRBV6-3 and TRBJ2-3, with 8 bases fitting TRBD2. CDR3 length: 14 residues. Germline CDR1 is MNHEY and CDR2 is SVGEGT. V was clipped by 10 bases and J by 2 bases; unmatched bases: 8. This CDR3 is CAIRRGAYTDTQYF. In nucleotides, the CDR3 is TGTGCCATCCGGCGGGGGGCCTACACAGATACGCAGTATTTT.

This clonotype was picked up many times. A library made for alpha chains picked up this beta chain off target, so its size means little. The CDR3 DNA sequence: TGTGCCAGCAGTTACTTTTATTCGGGGTCTCGCGAGCAGTACTTC. It encodes CASSYFYSGSREQYF. The chain carries TRBV6-2 or TRBV6-3 and TRBJ2-7; D is possibly TRBD2 (5 bases). CDR3 length equals 15 residues. Germline assignment: CDR1 MNHEY and CDR2 SVGEGT. Trimming shortened V by 1 base and J by 6 bases, and 16 bases separated the two germline ends.